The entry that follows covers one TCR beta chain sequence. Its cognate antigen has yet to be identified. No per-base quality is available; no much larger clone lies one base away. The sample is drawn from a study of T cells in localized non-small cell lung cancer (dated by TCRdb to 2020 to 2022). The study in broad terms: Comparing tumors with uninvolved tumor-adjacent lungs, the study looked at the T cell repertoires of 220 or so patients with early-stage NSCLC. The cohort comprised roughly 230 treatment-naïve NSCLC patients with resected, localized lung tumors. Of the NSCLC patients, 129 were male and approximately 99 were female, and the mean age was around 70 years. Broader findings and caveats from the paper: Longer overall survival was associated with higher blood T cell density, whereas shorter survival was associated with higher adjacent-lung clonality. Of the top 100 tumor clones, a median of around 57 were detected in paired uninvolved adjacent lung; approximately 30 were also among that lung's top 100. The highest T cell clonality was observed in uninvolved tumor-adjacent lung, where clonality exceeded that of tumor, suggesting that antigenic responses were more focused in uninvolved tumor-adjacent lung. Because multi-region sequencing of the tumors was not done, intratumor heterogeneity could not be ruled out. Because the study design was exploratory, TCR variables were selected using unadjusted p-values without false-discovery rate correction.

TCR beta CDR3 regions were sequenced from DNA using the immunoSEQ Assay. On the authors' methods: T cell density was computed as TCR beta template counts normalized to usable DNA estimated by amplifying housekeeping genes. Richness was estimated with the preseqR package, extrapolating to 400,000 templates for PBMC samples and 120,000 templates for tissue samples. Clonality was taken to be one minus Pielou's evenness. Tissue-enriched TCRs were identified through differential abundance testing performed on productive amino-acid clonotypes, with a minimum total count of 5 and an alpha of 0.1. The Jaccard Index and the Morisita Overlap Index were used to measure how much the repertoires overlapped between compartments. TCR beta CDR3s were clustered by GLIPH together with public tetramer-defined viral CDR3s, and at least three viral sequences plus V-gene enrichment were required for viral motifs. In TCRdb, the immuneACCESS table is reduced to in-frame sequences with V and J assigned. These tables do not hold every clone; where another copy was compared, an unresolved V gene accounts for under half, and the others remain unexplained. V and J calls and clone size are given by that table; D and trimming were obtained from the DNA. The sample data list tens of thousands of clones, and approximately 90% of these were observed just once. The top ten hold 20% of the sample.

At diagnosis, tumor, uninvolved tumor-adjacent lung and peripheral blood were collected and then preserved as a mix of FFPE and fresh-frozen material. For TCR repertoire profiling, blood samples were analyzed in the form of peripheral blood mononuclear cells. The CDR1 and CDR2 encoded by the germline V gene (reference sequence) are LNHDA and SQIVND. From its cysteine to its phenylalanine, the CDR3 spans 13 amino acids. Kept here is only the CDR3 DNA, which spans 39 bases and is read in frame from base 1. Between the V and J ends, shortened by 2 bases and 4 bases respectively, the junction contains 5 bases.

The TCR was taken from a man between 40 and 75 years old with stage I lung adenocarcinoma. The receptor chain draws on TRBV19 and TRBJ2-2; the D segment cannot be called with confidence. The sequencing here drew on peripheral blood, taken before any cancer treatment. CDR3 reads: CASSIYRTGELFF. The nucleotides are TGTGCCAGTAGTATATACCGCACCGGGGAGCTGTTTTTT.